This T cell receptor beta chain came from a study of blood T cell repertoires in COVID-19. TCRdb's table, derived via immunoSEQ multiplex PCR, lists solely in-frame clones and lacks some. The sample consists of about 290,000 clones, around 90% of them appearing once. The study drew participants aged about 18 to 95 years from about two dozen US areas. The study assigned cohorts using participant-reported clinical history. Sample: PBMCs or T cells enriched from blood (not recorded which). The clonotype was recovered from a woman aged 40-49 years who had recovered from COVID-19.

The CDR3 sequence: CASSSPPGQVNTEAFF. CDR3 bases: TGTGCCAGCAGCTCTCCTCCGGGACAGGTAAACACTGAAGCTTTCTTT. This chain joins TRBV9 and TRBJ1-1; 8 nucleotides agree with TRBD1. CDR1 and CDR2 from the germline V gene are SGDLS and YYNGEE. V trimming: 4 bases; J trimming: 2 bases; junction bases outside the gene matches: 10. The CDR3 is made up of 16 amino acids.